The present entry profiles one TCR delta chain with its context. This DNA's translation and the protein TCRdb lists, from a much larger clone, do not match at residue 10, likely due to a read error; the protein shown is translated from the DNA. The germline gives CDR1 GEAIGNYY, CDR2 EKD. Trimming cost V 3 bases and J 4 bases; bases outside gene matches: 8. CDR3 size: 16 residues. TCRdb reanalyzed the reads using CATT. This sample carries about 5,000 delta-chain clones, roughly 0.4% of them seen once, and the ten largest clones take approximately 15%. This record belongs to a study of gamma-delta chains in newborns, infants, children.

Sample: blood. The chain joins TRDV2 to TRDJ2; 9 positions match TRDD3. This clonotype originated in a child who was a newborn, infant or young child, either healthy, febrile or measles-vaccinated (not recorded which). This CDR3 is CACDSVLGDQTAQLFF. For the CDR3, the DNA is TGTGCCTGTGACTCCGTACTGGGGGACCAGACAGCACAACTCTTCTTT.